This passage covers 17 T cell receptor beta chains from one sample sequenced in a study of cytomegalovirus exposure and HLA in healthy donors. The PCR employed 60 Vbeta primers together with 13 Jbeta primers. Clones were sequenced by immunoSEQ multiplex PCR, and TCRdb holds only the in-frame ones, with some missing. The sample yields around 170,000 clones, roughly 79% seen once. Input material: PBMCs. Every receptor here comes from a woman aged 45 to 65 in good health and CMV-seropositive.

The rearrangement uses TRBV19 and TRBJ2-2; 9 nucleotides line up with TRBD1. CDR1 and CDR2 from the germline V gene are LNHDA and SQIVND (reference sequence). V was pared by 7 bases and J by 5 bases, with 5 bases of the junction left unmatched. This CDR3 spans 14 amino acids. The CDR3 nucleotides are TGTGCCAGTATGGGGACAGGGCGAACCGGGGAGCTGTTTTTT. Protein product: CASMGTGRTGELFF.

V gene TRBV2 combines with J gene TRBJ2-3; 9 positions agree with TRBD1. The junction had 6 bases not matched to a gene; V was cut back by 7 bases and J by 4 bases. The CDR3 consists of 14 residues. The V gene's germline CDR1 is SNHLY and CDR2 FYNNEI. The CDR3 here is CASTRDRVADTQYF. CDR3 coding DNA: TGTGCCAGCACGCGGGACAGGGTGGCAGATACGCAGTATTTT.

This clone has only one observation. The chain employs TRBV4-1 and TRBJ2-3, with 10 bases that match TRBD2. V was pared by 5 bases and J by 2 bases, with 7 bases of the junction left unmatched. Germline CDR1 MGHRA, CDR2 YSYEKL. This CDR3 spans 16 amino acids. CDR3 in amino acids: CASSSWTSGATDTQYF. The CDR3 DNA sequence: TGCGCCAGCAGCTCTTGGACTAGCGGCGCCACAGATACGCAGTATTTT.

This sequence joins TRBV9 and TRBJ1-4; D remains unclear. The CDR3 spans 14 residues. The V and J ends lost 0 bases and 7 bases respectively, with 10 bases between them. Germline V gives CDR1 SGDLS, CDR2 YYNGEE. CDR3 DNA: TGTGCCAGCAGCGTAGGCCCGGTCGGTGAAAAACTGTTTTTT. This translates into CASSVGPVGEKLFF.

The table lists this clone with a count of one. This rearrangement joins TRBV2 to TRBJ2-1; a weak D match, TRBD2 (6 bases). Germline assignment: CDR1 SNHLY and CDR2 FYNNEI. The CDR3 is 15 amino acids. V lost 1 base, J lost 0 bases, and 7 bases lay in between. The CDR3 DNA reads TGTGCCAGCAGTGAAGGCGGGATCTCCTACAATGAGCAGTTCTTC. This encodes CASSEGGISYNEQFF.

This sequence joins TRBV6-5 and TRBJ1-5, with 8 nucleotides matching TRBD1. This CDR3 region has 13 residues. The trim removed 4 bases at V and 6 bases at J, leaving 2 bases unmatched. CDR1 is MNHEY and CDR2 is SVGAGI in the germline V gene. The CDR3 nucleotides read TGTGCCAGCAGTTCAGGGGGCGGTCAGCCCCAGCATTTT. As protein: CASSSGGGQPQHF.

The chain joins TRBV7-2 to TRBJ1-2, with D maybe TRBD1 (6 bases). V lost 1 base and J 4 bases, leaving 19 bases between the germline ends. The CDR3 is 17 amino acids. CDR1 is SGHTA and CDR2 is FQGNSA in the germline V gene. The CDR3 sequence: CASSLENPNRDRYGYTF. Written as DNA, the CDR3 is TGTGCCAGCAGCTTAGAGAACCCAAACAGGGATCGCTATGGCTACACCTTC.

The rearrangement joins TRBV6-5 to TRBJ1-1; D unresolved. V gave up 6 bases and J gave up 1 base, with 15 bases separating them. The length of the CDR3 is 15 residues. Germline CDR1 is MNHEY and CDR2 is SVGAGI. The CDR3 DNA sequence: TGTGCCAGCAGGCGACCCGGTAGCTCGAACACTGAAGCTTTCTTT. Translating it yields CASRRPGSSNTEAFF.

The chain recombines TRBV30 with TRBJ1-1, with 9 bases matching TRBD1. The germline V gene encodes CDR1 GTSNPN and CDR2 SVGIG (reference sequence). There are 14 residues in the CDR3. V dropped 4 bases and J dropped 2; count of bases not matched to a gene: 5. The CDR3 reads CAWNRGHVNTEAFF. CDR3 nucleotide sequence: TGTGCCTGGAACAGGGGGCATGTAAACACTGAAGCTTTCTTT.

The chain links TRBV9 to TRBJ2-5; TRBD1 matches 8 bases. This CDR3 is 15 amino acids long. V lost 0 bases to trimming and J lost 2 bases; unmatched junction nucleotides: 3. Per germline, CDR1 SGDLS and CDR2 YYNGEE. CDR3 nucleotide sequence: TGTGCCAGCAGCGTAGACAGGGGGTTACAAGAGACCCAGTACTTC. Translating it yields CASSVDRGLQETQYF.

The gene calls are TRBV30 and TRBJ1-5; D call uncertain. The CDR3 runs to 13 residues. V dropped 3 bases and J dropped 4 bases, with 10 bases sitting between them. Germline CDR1 and CDR2: GTSNPN and SVGIG (reference sequence). As DNA, the CDR3 is TGTGCCTGGAGGGCAGGATCTAATCAGCCCCAGCATTTT. Translated: CAWRAGSNQPQHF.

Only a few counts were recorded for this clone. The chain links TRBV5-4 to TRBJ2-3; D perhaps matches TRBD2 (6 bases). This CDR3 comprises 14 residues. V was cut by 10 bases and J by 2 bases, with 17 bases left in between. CDR1 is SGHNT and CDR2 is YYREEE in the germline V gene (reference sequence). The CDR3: CASKKEDYTDTQYF. The CDR3 DNA reads TGTGCCTCCAAGAAGGAGGACTACACAGATACGCAGTATTTT. Full variable domain (rest looked up from reference TRBV5-4 and TRBJ2-3): ETGVTQSPTHLIKTRGQQVTLRCSSQSGHNTVSWYQQALGQGPQFIFQYYREEENGRGNFPPRFSGLQFPNYSSELNVNALELDDSALYLCASKKEDYTDTQYFGPGTRLTVL.

V is TRBV6-5 and J is TRBJ1-5; perhaps TRBD1 as D (5 bases). The V and J ends lost 7 bases and 3 bases respectively, with 10 bases between them. The germline gives CDR1 MNHEY, CDR2 SVGAGI. There are 13 residues in the CDR3. Written as DNA, the CDR3 is TGTGCCAGCACCAGACAGAACAATCAGCCCCAGCATTTT. Protein sequence: CASTRQNNQPQHF.

This clone was seen repeatedly, ten times or more. The chain joins TRBV7-9 to TRBJ1-1; perhaps TRBD1 as D (6 bases). V was pared by 6 bases and J by 10 bases, with 15 bases between. This CDR3 region has 12 residues. In germline, CDR1 is SEHNR, CDR2 FQNEAQ (reference sequence). This CDR3 is CASRKNREGAFF. The CDR3 DNA reads as TGTGCCAGCAGGAAAAACAGGGAAGGAGCTTTCTTT.

Only a few counts were recorded for this clone. J is TRBJ2-5 and V is TRBV11-2; 14 bases align to TRBD2. Germline V CDR1 and CDR2: SGHAT, FQNNGV. This CDR3 spans 16 amino acids. The V and J ends lost 5 bases and 3 bases, in that order; junction bases with no gene match: 5. The CDR3 sequence is CASSPRGLAGEETQYF. The CDR3 nucleotides read TGTGCCAGCAGCCCTCGGGGACTAGCGGGAGAAGAGACCCAGTACTTC.

This chain uses TRBV5-4 with TRBJ2-1; 10 positions agree with TRBD2. V dropped 4 bases and J dropped 3; count of bases not matched to a gene: 4. The germline gives CDR1 SGHNT, CDR2 YYREEE (reference sequence). The length of the CDR3 is 15 residues. CDR3: CASSLSGRLYNEQFF. The CDR3 bases are TGTGCCAGCAGCCTTAGCGGGAGGCTCTACAATGAGCAGTTCTTC.

This chain connects TRBV29-1 to TRBJ2-5; perhaps TRBD2 as D (6 bases). In germline, CDR1 is SQVTM, CDR2 ANQGSEA. Trimming shortened V by 4 bases and J by 4 bases, and 10 bases separated the two germline ends. This CDR3 region has 12 residues. DNA of the CDR3: TGCAGCGTTGTTACTAGCATAGAGACCCAGTACTTC. The encoded protein is CSVVTSIETQYF. The complete variable domain, with remaining parts taken from reference TRBV29-1 and TRBJ2-5, reads SAVISQKPSRDICQRGTSLTIQCQVDSQVTMMFWYRQQPGQSLTLIATANQGSEATYESGFVIDKFPISRPNLTFSTLTVSNMSPEDSSIYLCSVVTSIETQYFGPGTRLLVL.